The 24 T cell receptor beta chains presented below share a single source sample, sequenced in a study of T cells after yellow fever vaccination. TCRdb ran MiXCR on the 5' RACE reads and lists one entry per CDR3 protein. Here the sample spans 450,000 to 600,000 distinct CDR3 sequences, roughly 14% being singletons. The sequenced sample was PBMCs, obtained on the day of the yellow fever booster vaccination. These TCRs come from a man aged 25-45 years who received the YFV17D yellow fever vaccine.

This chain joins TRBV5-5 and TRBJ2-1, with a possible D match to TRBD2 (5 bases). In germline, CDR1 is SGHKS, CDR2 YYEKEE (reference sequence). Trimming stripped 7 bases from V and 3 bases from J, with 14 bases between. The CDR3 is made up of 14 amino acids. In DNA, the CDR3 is TGTGCCAGCGTAAGGGAGTCCAACTACAATGAGCAGTTCTTC. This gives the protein CASVRESNYNEQFF.

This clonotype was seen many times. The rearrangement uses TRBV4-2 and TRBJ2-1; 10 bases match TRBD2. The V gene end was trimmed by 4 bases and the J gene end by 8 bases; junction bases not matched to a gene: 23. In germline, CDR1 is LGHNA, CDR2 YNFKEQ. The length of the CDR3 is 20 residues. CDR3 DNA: TGTGCCAGCAGCCCCCAGGGAGGAGCGGGAGGGCCCTCTCGGGTCCATGAGCAGTTCTTC. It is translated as CASSPQGGAGGPSRVHEQFF.

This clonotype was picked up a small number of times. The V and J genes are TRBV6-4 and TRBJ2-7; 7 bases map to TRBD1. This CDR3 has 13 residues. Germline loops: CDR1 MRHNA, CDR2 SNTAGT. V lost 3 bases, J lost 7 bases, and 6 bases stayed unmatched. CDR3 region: CASSEVGGREQYF. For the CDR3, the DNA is TGTGCCAGCAGTGAGGTAGGGGGCAGAGAGCAGTACTTC.

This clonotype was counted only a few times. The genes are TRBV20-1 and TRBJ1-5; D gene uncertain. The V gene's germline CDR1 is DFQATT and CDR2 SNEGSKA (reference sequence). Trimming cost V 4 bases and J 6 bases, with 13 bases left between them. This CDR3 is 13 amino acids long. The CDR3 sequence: CSAKLGVLQPQHF. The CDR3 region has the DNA TGCAGTGCTAAGTTGGGAGTTCTTCAGCCCCAGCATTTT.

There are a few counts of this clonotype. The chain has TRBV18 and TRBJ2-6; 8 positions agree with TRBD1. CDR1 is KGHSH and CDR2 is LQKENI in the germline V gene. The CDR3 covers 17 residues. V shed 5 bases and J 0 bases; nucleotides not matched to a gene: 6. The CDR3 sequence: CASSAGQGNSGANVLTF. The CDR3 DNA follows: TGTGCCAGCTCAGCCGGACAGGGTAACTCTGGGGCCAACGTCCTGACTTTC. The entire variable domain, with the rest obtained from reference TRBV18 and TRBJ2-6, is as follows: NAGVMQNPRHLVRRRGQEARLRCSPMKGHSHVYWYRQLPEEGLKFMVYLQKENIIDESGMPKERFSAEFPKEGPSILRIQQVVRGDSAAYFCASSAGQGNSGANVLTFGAGSRLTVL.

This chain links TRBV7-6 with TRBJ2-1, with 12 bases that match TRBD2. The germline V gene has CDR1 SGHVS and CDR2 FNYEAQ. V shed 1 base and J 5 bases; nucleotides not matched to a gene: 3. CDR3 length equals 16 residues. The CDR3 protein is CASSLGGTSGHNEQFF. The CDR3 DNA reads TGTGCCAGCAGCTTAGGAGGGACTAGCGGGCACAATGAGCAGTTCTTC.

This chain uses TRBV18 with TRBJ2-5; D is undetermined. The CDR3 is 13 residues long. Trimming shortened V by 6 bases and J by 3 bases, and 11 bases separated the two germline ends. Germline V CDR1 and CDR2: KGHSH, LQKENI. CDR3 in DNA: TGTGCCAGCTCCCGCAGCTGGGAAGAGACCCAGTACTTC. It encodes CASSRSWEETQYF. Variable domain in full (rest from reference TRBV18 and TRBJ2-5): NAGVMQNPRHLVRRRGQEARLRCSPMKGHSHVYWYRQLPEEGLKFMVYLQKENIIDESGMPKERFSAEFPKEGPSILRIQQVVRGDSAAYFCASSRSWEETQYFGPGTRLLVL.

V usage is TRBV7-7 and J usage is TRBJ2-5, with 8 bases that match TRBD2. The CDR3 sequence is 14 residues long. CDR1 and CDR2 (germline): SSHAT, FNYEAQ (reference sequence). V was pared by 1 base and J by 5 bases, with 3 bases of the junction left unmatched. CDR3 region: CASSLVPGGETQYF. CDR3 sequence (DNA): TGTGCCAGCAGCTTAGTGCCGGGAGGGGAGACCCAGTACTTC.

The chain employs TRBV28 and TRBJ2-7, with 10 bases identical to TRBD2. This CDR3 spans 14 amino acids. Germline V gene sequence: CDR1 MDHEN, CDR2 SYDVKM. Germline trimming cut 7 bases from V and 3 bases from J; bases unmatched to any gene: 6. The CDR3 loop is CASTGTSDNYEQYF. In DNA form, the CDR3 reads TGTGCCAGCACCGGGACTAGCGATAACTACGAGCAGTACTTC. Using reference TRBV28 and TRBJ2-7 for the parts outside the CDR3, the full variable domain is DVKVTQSSRYLVKRTGEKVFLECVQDMDHENMFWYRQDPGLGLRLIYFSYDVKMKEKGDIPEGYSVSREKKERFSLILESASTNQTSMYLCASTGTSDNYEQYFGPGTRLTVT.

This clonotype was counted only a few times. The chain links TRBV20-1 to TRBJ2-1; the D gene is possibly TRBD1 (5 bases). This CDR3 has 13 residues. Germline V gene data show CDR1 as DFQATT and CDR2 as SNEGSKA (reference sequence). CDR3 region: CITPGNRDNEQFF. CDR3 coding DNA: TGCATTACCCCAGGGAATAGGGACAATGAGCAGTTCTTC.

The CDR3, as DNA: TGTGCCAGCAGCTTCCCGGGACAGCCGAACACTGAAGCTTTCTTT. It is translated as CASSFPGQPNTEAFF. J is TRBJ1-1 and V is TRBV11-2; 7 nucleotides align to TRBD1. The CDR3 consists of 15 residues. CDR1 SGHAT and CDR2 FQNNGV come from the germline V gene. The V and J ends lost 3 bases and 1 base, in that order; junction bases with no gene match: 5.

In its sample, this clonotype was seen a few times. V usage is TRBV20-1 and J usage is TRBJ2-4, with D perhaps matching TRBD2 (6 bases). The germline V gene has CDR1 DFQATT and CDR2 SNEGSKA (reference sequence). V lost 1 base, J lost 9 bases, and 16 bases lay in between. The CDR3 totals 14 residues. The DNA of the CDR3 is TGCAGTGCTAGAGTAGGCCTAGCGAACGGCATTCAGTACTTC. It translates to CSARVGLANGIQYF.

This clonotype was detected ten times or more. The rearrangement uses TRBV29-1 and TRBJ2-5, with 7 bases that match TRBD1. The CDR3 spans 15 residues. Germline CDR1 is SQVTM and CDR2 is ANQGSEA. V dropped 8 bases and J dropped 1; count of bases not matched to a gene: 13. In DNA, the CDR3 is TGCAGCCATTCCCCCCTACAGGGGATCCAAGAGACCCAGTACTTC. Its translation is CSHSPLQGIQETQYF.

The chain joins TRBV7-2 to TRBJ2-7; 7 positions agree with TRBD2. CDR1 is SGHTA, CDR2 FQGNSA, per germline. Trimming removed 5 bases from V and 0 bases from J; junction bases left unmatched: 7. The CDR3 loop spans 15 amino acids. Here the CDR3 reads CASSTRSGASYEQYF. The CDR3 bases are TGTGCCAGCAGCACCCGCAGCGGGGCCTCCTACGAGCAGTACTTC.

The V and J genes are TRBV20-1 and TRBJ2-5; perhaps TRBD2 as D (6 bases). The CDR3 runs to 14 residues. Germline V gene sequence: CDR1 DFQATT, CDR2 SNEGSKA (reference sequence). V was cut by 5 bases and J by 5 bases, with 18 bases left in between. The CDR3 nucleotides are TGCAGTGCTGCCACGGGACTCCCGAAGGAGACCCAGTACTTC. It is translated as CSAATGLPKETQYF.

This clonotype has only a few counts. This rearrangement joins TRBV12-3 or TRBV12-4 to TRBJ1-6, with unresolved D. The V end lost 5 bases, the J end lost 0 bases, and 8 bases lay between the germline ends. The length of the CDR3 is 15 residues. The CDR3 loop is CASSLQSSYNSPLHF. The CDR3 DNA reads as TGTGCCAGCAGTCTACAGAGCTCCTATAATTCACCCCTCCACTTT.

CDR3 sequence: CASSRTSGSLYNEQFF. The CDR3, as DNA: TGTGCCAGCAGCAGGACTAGCGGGAGTCTCTACAATGAGCAGTTCTTC. The rearrangement links TRBV6-5 to TRBJ2-1, with 13 bases fitting TRBD2. The CDR3 has 16 residues. The germline CDR1 and CDR2 sequences are MNHEY and SVGAGI. V lost 6 bases to trimming and J lost 3 bases; unmatched junction nucleotides: 5.

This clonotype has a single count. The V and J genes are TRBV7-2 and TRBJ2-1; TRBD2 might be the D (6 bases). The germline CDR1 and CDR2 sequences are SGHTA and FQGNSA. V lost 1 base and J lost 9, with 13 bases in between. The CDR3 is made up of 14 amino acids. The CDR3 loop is CASSLGGVGPEQFF. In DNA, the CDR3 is TGTGCCAGCAGCTTAGGGGGGGTGGGCCCTGAGCAGTTCTTC.

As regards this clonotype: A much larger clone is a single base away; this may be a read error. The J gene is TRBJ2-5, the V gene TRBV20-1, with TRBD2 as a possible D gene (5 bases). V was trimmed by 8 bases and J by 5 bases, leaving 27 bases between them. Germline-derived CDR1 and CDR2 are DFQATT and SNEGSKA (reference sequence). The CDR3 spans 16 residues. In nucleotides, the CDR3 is TGCAGTATCCCCCGAGCGGTAGGGTGGATGATGGAGACCCAGTACTTC. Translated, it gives CSIPRAVGWMMETQYF.

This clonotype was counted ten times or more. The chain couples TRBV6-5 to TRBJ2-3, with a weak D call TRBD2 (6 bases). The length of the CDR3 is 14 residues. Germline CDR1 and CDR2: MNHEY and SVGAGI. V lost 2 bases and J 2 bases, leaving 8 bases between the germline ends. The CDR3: CASSYRDFTDTQYF. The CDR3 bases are TGTGCCAGCAGTTACCGGGACTTCACAGATACGCAGTATTTT.

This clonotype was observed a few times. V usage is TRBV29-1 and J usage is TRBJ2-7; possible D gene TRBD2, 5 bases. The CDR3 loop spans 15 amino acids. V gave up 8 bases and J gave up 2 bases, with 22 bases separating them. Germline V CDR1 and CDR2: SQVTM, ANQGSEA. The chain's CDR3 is CSYRLWELVTYEQYF. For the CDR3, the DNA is TGCAGCTACCGCCTTTGGGAGCTGGTTACCTACGAGCAGTACTTC.

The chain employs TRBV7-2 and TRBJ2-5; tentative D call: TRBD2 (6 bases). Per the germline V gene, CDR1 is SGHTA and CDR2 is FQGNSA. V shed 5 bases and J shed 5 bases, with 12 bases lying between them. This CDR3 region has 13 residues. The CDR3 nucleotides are TGTGCCAGCAGCCCCGGGACTTTGGAGACCCAGTACTTC. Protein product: CASSPGTLETQYF.

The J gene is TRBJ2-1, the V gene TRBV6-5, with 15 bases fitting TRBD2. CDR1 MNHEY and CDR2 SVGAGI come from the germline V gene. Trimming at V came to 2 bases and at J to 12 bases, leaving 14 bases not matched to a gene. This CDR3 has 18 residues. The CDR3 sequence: CASSYRVLGGLAGGSQFF. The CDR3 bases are TGTGCCAGCAGTTACCGGGTCCTAGGAGGACTAGCGGGAGGGTCGCAGTTCTTC.

In nucleotides, the CDR3 is TGCAGCGGAGCTAGCGCCACAGATACGCAGTATTTT. It yields the protein CSGASATDTQYF. The J gene is TRBJ2-3, the V gene TRBV29-1; D is perhaps TRBD2 (6 bases). Trimming shortened V by 7 bases and J by 2 bases, and 10 bases separated the two germline ends. Germline assignment: CDR1 SQVTM and CDR2 ANQGSEA. This CDR3 spans 12 amino acids.